The clone carrying this TCR beta chain was observed a handful of times. Data came from immunoSEQ multiplex PCR; TCRdb stores just in-frame clones and leaves some out. The data hold 220,000 or so clones, with about four fifths observed a single time. The source of the sample is a study of blood T cell repertoires in COVID-19. The CDR3 is made up of 16 amino acids. The V gene's germline CDR1 is SGHAT and CDR2 FQNNGV. V was trimmed by 0 bases and J by 0 bases, leaving 12 bases between them. This receptor was taken from a woman aged 60 to 75 with acute or convalescent COVID-19. Sequenced: peripheral blood. The chain couples TRBV11-2 to TRBJ2-7, with D possibly matching TRBD1 (5 bases). The CDR3 coding sequence is TGTGCCAGCAGCTTAGAAGCCAGGGTCAGCTCCTACGAGCAGTACTTC. Protein: CASSLEARVSSYEQYF.